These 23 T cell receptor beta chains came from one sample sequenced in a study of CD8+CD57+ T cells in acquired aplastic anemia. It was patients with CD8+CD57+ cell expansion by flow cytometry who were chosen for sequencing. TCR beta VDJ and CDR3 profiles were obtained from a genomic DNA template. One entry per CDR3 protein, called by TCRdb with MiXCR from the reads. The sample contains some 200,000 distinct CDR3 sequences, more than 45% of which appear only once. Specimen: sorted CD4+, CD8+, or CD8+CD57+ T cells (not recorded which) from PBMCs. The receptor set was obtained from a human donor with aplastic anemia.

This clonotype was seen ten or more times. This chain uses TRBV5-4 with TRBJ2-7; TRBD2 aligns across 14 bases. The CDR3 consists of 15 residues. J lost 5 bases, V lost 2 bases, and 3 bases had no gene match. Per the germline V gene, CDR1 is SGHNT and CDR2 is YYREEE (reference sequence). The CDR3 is CASSFGTSGRDEQYF. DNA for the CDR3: TGTGCCAGCAGCTTCGGGACTAGCGGGAGAGACGAGCAGTACTTC.

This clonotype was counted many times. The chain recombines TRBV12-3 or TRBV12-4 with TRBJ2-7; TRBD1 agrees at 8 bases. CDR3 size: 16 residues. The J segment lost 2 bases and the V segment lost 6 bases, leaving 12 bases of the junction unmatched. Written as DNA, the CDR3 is TGTGCCAGCAGCCGCCCTAGCGACAGGGGACCCTACGAGCAGTACTTC. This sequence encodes CASSRPSDRGPYEQYF.

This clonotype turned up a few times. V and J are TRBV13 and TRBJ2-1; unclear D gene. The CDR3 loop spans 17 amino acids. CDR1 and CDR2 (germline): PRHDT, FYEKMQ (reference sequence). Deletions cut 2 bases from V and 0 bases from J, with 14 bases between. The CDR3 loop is CASSLRNKPSSYNEQFF. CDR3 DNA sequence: TGTGCCAGCAGCTTACGCAATAAACCGAGCTCCTACAATGAGCAGTTCTTC. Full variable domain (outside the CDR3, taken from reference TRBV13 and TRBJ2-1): AAGVIQSPRHLIKEKRETATLKCYPIPRHDTVYWYQQGPGQDPQFLISFYEKMQSDKGSIPDRFSAQQFSDYHSELNMSSLELGDSALYFCASSLRNKPSSYNEQFFGPGTRLTVL.

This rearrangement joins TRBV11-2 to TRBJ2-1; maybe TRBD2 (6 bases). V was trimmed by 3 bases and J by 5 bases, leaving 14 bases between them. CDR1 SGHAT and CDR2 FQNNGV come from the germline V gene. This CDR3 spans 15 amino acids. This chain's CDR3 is CASSLVRENDNEQFF. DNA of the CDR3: TGTGCCAGCAGCTTGGTCCGGGAGAACGACAATGAGCAGTTCTTC.

The CDR3 bases are TGCGCCAGCAGGAAGGGACAGGGCCTAAGAGAGCAGTACTTC. Translated: CASRKGQGLREQYF. V and J are TRBV10-2 and TRBJ2-7; 9 bases match TRBD1. The CDR3 sequence is 14 residues long. Germline trimming cut 6 bases from V and 7 bases from J; bases unmatched to any gene: 10. The germline gives CDR1 WSHSY, CDR2 SAAADI.

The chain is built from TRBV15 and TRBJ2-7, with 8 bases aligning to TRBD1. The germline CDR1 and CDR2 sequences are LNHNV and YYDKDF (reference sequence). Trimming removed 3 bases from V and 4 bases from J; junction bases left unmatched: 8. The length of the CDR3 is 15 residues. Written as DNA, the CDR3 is TGTGCCACCAGCAGGCCCGGGACAGGACCTTACGAGCAGTACTTC. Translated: CATSRPGTGPYEQYF. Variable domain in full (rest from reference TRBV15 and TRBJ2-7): DAMVIQNPRYQVTQFGKPVTLSCSQTLNHNVMYWYQQKSSQAPKLLFHYYDKDFNNEADTPDNFQSRRPNTSFCFLDIRSPGLGDTAMYLCATSRPGTGPYEQYFGPGTRLTVT.

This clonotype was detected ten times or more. CDR3 sequence: CASRPTGHNEQFF. The CDR3 DNA reads TGCGCCAGCAGGCCTACAGGACACAATGAGCAGTTCTTC. The chain is built from TRBV5-1 and TRBJ2-1, with D possibly matching TRBD1 (5 bases). Trimming shortened V by 5 bases and J by 5 bases, and 11 bases separated the two germline ends. Germline-derived CDR1 and CDR2 are SGHRS and YFSETQ. The CDR3 covers 13 residues.

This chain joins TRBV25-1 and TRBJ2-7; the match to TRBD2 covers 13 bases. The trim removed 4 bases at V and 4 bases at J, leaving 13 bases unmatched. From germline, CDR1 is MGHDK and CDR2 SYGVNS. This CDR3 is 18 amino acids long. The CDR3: CASSARARTSGSVYEQYF. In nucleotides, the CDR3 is TGTGCCAGCAGTGCTAGGGCCCGGACTAGCGGGAGTGTGTACGAGCAGTACTTC.

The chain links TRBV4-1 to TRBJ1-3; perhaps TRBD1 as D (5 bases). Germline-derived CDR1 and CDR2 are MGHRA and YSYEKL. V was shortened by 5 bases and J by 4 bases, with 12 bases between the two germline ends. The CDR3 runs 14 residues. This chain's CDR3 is CASSVRVEGNTIYF. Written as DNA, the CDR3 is TGCGCCAGCAGCGTCAGGGTTGAGGGAAACACCATATATTTT.

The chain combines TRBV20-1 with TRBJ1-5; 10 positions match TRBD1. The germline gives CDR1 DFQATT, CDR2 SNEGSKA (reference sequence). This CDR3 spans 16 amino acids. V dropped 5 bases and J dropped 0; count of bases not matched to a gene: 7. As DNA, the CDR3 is TGCAGTGCTGAGGACAGGGGGAGGATTAGCAATCAGCCCCAGCATTTT. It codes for CSAEDRGRISNQPQHF.

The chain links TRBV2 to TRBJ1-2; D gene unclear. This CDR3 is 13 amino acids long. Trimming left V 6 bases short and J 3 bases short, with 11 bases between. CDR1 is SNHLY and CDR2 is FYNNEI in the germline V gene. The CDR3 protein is CASRGDGHYGYTF. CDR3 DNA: TGTGCCAGCAGGGGAGACGGACACTATGGCTACACCTTC.

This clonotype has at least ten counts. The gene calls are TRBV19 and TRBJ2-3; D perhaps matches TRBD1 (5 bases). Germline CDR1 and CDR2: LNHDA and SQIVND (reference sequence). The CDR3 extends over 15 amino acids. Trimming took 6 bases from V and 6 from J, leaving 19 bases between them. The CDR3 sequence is CASSTQGNGADTQYF. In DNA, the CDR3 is TGTGCCAGTAGCACCCAGGGAAATGGAGCCGATACGCAGTATTTT.

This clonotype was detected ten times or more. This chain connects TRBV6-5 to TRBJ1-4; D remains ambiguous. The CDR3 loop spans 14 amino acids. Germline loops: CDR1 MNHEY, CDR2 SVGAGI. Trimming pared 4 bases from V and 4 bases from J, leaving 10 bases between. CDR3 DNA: TGTGCCAGCAGTTTCGGACCATTTAATGAAAAACTGTTTTTT. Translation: CASSFGPFNEKLFF.

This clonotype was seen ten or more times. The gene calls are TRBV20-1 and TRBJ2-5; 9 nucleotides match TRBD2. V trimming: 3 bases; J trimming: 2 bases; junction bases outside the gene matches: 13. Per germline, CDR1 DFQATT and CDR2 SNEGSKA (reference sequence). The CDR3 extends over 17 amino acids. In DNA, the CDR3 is TGCAGTGCTAGGGGCTTACTAGCGGGCCCGCCGCAAGAGACCCAGTACTTC. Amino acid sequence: CSARGLLAGPPQETQYF.

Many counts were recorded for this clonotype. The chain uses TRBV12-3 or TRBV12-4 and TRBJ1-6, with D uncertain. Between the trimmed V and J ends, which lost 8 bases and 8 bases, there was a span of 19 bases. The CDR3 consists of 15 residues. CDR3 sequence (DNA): TGTGCCAGCCGGGGTGGGAGTCGCGGTTATTCACCCCTCCACTTT. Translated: CASRGGSRGYSPLHF.

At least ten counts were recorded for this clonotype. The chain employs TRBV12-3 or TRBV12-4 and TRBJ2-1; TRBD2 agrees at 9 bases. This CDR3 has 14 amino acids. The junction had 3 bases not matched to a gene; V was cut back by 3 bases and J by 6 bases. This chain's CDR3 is CASSFAGGRNEQFF. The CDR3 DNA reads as TGTGCCAGCAGTTTTGCGGGAGGGCGCAATGAGCAGTTCTTC.

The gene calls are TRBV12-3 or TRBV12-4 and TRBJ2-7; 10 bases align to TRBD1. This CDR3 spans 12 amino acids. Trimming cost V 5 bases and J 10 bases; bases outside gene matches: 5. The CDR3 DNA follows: TGTGCCAGCAGTGCCGGGACAGGGGAACAGTACTTC. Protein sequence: CASSAGTGEQYF.

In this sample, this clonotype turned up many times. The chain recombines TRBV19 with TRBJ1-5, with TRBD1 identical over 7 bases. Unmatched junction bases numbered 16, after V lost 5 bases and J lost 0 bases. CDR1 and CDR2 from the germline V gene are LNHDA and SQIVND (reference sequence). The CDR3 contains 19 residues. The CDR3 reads CASSPRGQRVSYSNQPQHF. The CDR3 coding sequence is TGTGCCAGTAGTCCGAGGGGACAGCGTGTATCGTATAGCAATCAGCCCCAGCATTTT.

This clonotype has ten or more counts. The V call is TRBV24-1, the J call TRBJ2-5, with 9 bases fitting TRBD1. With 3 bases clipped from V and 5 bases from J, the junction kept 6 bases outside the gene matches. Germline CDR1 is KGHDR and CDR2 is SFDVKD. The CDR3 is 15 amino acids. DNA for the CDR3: TGTGCCACCAGTGATGCGGGACAGGGTGTTGAGACCCAGTACTTC. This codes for CATSDAGQGVETQYF.

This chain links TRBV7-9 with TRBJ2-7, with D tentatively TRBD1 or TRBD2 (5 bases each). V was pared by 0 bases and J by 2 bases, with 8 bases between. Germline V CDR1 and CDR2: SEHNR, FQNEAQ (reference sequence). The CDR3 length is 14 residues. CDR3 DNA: TGTGCCAGCAGCTTAGCAGGGGACCCCTACGAGCAGTACTTC. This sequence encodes CASSLAGDPYEQYF.

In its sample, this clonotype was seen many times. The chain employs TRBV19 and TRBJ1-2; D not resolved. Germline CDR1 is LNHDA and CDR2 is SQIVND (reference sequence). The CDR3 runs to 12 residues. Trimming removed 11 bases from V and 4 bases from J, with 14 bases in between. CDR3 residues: CAGSRRGYGYTF. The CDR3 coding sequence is TGTGCCGGATCCCGACGGGGCTATGGCTACACCTTC.

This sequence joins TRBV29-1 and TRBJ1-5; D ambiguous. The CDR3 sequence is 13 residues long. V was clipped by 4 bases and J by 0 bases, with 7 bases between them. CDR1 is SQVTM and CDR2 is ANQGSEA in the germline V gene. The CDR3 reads CSVAWASNQPQHF. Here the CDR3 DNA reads TGCAGCGTTGCGTGGGCTAGCAATCAGCCCCAGCATTTT.

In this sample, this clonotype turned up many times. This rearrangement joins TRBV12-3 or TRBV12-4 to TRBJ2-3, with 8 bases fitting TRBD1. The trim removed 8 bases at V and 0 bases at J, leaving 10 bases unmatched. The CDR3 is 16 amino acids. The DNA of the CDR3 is TGTGCCAGCGTGGGGTCCAGGGGGCGAAGCACAGATACGCAGTATTTT. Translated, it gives CASVGSRGRSTDTQYF.